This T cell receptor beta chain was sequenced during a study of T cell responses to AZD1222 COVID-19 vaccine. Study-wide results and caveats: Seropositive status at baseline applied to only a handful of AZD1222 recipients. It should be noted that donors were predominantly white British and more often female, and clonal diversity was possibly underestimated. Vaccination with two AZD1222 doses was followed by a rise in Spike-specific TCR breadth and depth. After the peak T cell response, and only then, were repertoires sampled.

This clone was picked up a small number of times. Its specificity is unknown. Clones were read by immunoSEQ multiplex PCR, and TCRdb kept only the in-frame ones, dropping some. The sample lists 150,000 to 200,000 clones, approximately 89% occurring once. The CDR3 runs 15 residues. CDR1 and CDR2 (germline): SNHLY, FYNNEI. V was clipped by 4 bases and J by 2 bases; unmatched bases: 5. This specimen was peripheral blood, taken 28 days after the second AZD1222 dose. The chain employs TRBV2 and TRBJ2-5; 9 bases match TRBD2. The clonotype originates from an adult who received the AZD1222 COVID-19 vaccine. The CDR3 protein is CASSGGTSRQETQYF. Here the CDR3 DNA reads TGTGCCAGCAGTGGGGGGACTAGCCGTCAAGAGACCCAGTACTTC.